Below are 11 T cell receptor beta chains sequenced from a single sample in a study of CD8 T cells in ankylosing spondylitis. MiXCR, run by TCRdb on the 5' RACE reads, gives a single entry per CDR3 protein. In the table there are 120,000 to 150,000 distinct CDR3 sequences, 6.5% to 8.5% of which are singletons. The specimen was synovial fluid, either unsorted or a sorted T cell fraction (not recorded which). The receptors come from a male donor with ankylosing spondylitis.

This clonotype was counted only a few times. This chain links TRBV20-1 with TRBJ1-3, with D possibly TRBD1 on 5 matching bases. The CDR3 spans 14 residues. V was trimmed by 3 bases and J by 3 bases, leaving 12 bases between them. From germline, CDR1 is DFQATT and CDR2 SNEGSKA (reference sequence). The CDR3 spells CSARGLWSGNTIYF. Here the CDR3 DNA reads TGCAGTGCTAGGGGACTCTGGAGTGGAAACACCATATATTTT.

V usage is TRBV5-1 and J usage is TRBJ1-1; D uncertain. CDR1 and CDR2 (germline): SGHRS, YFSETQ. This CDR3 has 15 residues. V lost 0 bases, J lost 6 bases, and 15 bases lay in between. The CDR3 sequence: CASSLEPTVTSEAFF. Here the CDR3 DNA reads TGCGCCAGCAGCTTGGAGCCAACGGTAACCTCTGAAGCTTTCTTT. The variable domain in full, with the rest retrieved from reference TRBV5-1 and TRBJ1-1, is KAGVTQTPRYLIKTRGQQVTLSCSPISGHRSVSWYQQTPGQGLQFLFEYFSETQRNKGNFPGRFSGRQFSNSRSEMNVSTLELGDSALYLCASSLEPTVTSEAFFGQGTRLTVV.

This clonotype was recorded a few times. The rearrangement uses TRBV6-2 or TRBV6-3 and TRBJ1-5; 9 bases map to TRBD1. The CDR3 totals 15 residues. J lost 4 bases, V lost 6 bases, and 7 bases had no gene match. CDR1 MNHEY and CDR2 SVGEGT come from the germline V gene. The chain's CDR3 is CASSPQTGGNQPQHF. CDR3 nucleotides: TGTGCCAGCAGCCCCCAGACAGGGGGAAATCAGCCCCAGCATTTT.

At least ten counts were recorded for this clonotype. The chain links TRBV5-1 to TRBJ2-1; D call uncertain. The CDR3 runs to 14 residues. V was pared by 2 bases and J by 0 bases, with 6 bases between. Germline assignment: CDR1 SGHRS and CDR2 YFSETQ. CDR3 protein: CASSFEASYNEQFF. The CDR3 DNA reads as TGCGCCAGCAGCTTTGAGGCCTCCTACAATGAGCAGTTCTTC.

The table lists this clonotype with a few counts. The CDR3 bases are TGCAGTGCCACCGGGCTGTTCCAGCCCCAGCATTTT. Translation: CSATGLFQPQHF. J is TRBJ1-5 and V is TRBV20-1; D is undetermined. The CDR3 covers 12 residues. Germline V gene sequence: CDR1 DFQATT, CDR2 SNEGSKA (reference sequence). V was cut by 6 bases and J by 7 bases, with 13 bases left in between.

This sequence joins TRBV27 and TRBJ1-5, with TRBD1 identical over 9 bases. Germline loops: CDR1 MNHEY, CDR2 SMNVEV (reference sequence). The CDR3 totals 16 residues. Trimming at V came to 1 base and at J to 5 bases, leaving 6 bases not matched to a gene. The CDR3 here is CASSLWGQGPDQPQHF. The CDR3 nucleotides read TGTGCCAGCAGTTTATGGGGACAGGGACCAGATCAGCCCCAGCATTTT.

This clonotype was found many times. This chain joins TRBV18 and TRBJ2-2; D is unclear. The CDR3 loop spans 13 amino acids. Germline CDR1 and CDR2: KGHSH and LQKENI. Deletions cut 0 bases from V and 1 base from J, with 0 bases between. This CDR3 is CASSPPNTGELFF. Written as DNA, the CDR3 is TGTGCCAGCTCACCACCGAACACCGGGGAGCTGTTTTTT.

The chain couples TRBV7-2 to TRBJ2-3; the D is unclear. The CDR3 consists of 16 residues. Trimming pared 1 base from V and 0 bases from J, leaving 11 bases between. Germline CDR1 reads SGHTA; CDR2 reads FQGNSA. The CDR3 DNA reads as TGTGCCAGCAGCTTAGAGTCAGCACCGAGCACAGATACGCAGTATTTT. Translated: CASSLESAPSTDTQYF.

This clonotype has a handful of counts. This chain joins TRBV3-1 and TRBJ2-1, with 9 bases lining up with TRBD1. The CDR3 contains 16 residues. The germline V gene has CDR1 LGHDT and CDR2 YNNKEL (reference sequence). V was pared by 3 bases and J by 4 bases, with 7 bases of the junction left unmatched. This chain's CDR3 is CASSHTYGQGYNEQFF. The CDR3 bases are TGTGCCAGCAGCCATACGTACGGACAGGGGTACAATGAGCAGTTCTTC.

V and J are TRBV24-1 and TRBJ2-3; D is unresolved. Germline V CDR1 and CDR2: KGHDR, SFDVKD. V was clipped by 3 bases and J by 0 bases, with 9 bases between them. The CDR3 runs to 15 residues. The CDR3 DNA follows: TGTGCCACCAGTGATAGCGCAAAGAGCACAGATACGCAGTATTTT. Translated, it gives CATSDSAKSTDTQYF.

This clonotype showed up many times. The chain joins TRBV10-3 to TRBJ2-7, with D maybe TRBD2 (5 bases). The CDR3 is made up of 15 amino acids. Germline loops: CDR1 ENHRY, CDR2 SYGVKD. Trimming shortened V by 4 bases and J by 3 bases, and 16 bases separated the two germline ends. CDR3 sequence (DNA): TGTGCCATCAGTGCCCTAGACTACCCGAGCTACGAGCAGTACTTC. This gives the protein CAISALDYPSYEQYF.